This T cell receptor beta chain is drawn from a study of T-cell reconstitution after alpha-beta-depleted transplantation in children. The CDR3 consists of 16 residues. Germline values: CDR1 SGHRS, CDR2 YFSETQ. The V end lost 0 bases, the J end lost 6 bases, and 19 bases lay between the germline ends. Unique molecular identifiers were used in preparing the TCRbeta library. TCRdb reanalysed the PCR reads using MiXCR and keeps one entry per CDR3 protein. The sample yields 210,000 or so distinct CDR3 sequences, about 9.5% seen once. In this sample, this clonotype turned up many times. The receptor's source is a human donor who donated a stem cell graft to a child with acute lymphoblastic leukemia. The rearrangement uses TRBV5-1 and TRBJ2-7; D possibly uses TRBD1 or TRBD2 (5 bases each). Source: PBMCs from the stem cell graft donor, taken from the stem cell graft. CDR3 sequence reads: CASSLGASALGREQYF. CDR3 nucleotides: TGCGCCAGCAGCTTGGGAGCTTCGGCATTGGGACGCGAGCAGTACTTC.